The text below deals with one TCR beta chain. This record belongs to a study of blood T cell repertoires in COVID-19. Produced via immunoSEQ multiplex PCR; TCRdb's table is partial and in-frame only. The table has under 300,000 clones, about nine tenths seen once. Sequencing was carried out using PBMCs or T cells enriched from blood (not recorded which). The sequence came from a human donor in a cohort exposed to, infected with or recovered from COVID-19 (not recorded which). The donor label of this sample is uncertain.

The CDR3 loop is CASSVGTGGTEAFF. Written as DNA, the CDR3 is TGTGCCAGCAGCGTAGGGACAGGGGGGACTGAAGCTTTCTTT. This rearrangement joins TRBV9 to TRBJ1-1; TRBD1 aligns across 10 bases. The J segment lost 5 bases and the V segment lost 0 bases, leaving 1 base of the junction unmatched. Germline assignment: CDR1 SGDLS and CDR2 YYNGEE. This CDR3 is built from 14 residues.